The 9 T cell receptor beta chains below were found in one sample sequenced in a study of technical replicates of blood from several donors. This table comes from immunoSEQ multiplex PCR, and its TCRdb copy is limited to in-frame clones, with some not included. Of about 82,000 clones listed, about 94% are singletons. The sample consisted of T cells isolated from PBMCs. Every receptor here comes from a human donor in good health.

The V and J genes are TRBV30 and TRBJ2-1; 10 bases match TRBD2. Trimming took 2 bases from V and 8 from J; bases not matched to a gene: 9. From germline, CDR1 is GTSNPN and CDR2 SVGIG (reference sequence). CDR3 length: 15 residues. The CDR3 DNA follows: TGTGCCTGGAGTCCCGGACTAGCGGCAGGGCATGAGCAGTTCTTC. Its protein product is CAWSPGLAAGHEQFF.

The chain employs TRBV19 and TRBJ1-5; D call uncertain. CDR1 is LNHDA, CDR2 SQIVND, per germline (reference sequence). The V gene lost 7 bases and the J gene lost 0 bases, with 7 bases spanning the gap. The CDR3 contains 13 residues. The CDR3 nucleotides are TGTGCCAGTAACGGTTATAGCAATCAGCCCCAGCATTTT. Residues: CASNGYSNQPQHF.

CDR3 DNA: TGTGCCAAACAAACTAGGTCCGGGGAGCTGTTTTTT. It encodes CAKQTRSGELFF. This chain joins TRBV2 and TRBJ2-2, with D tentatively TRBD2 (5 bases). The V end lost 10 bases, the J end lost 6 bases, and 12 bases lay between the germline ends. This CDR3 is 12 amino acids long. The germline V gene has CDR1 SNHLY and CDR2 FYNNEI.

The chain links TRBV7-2 to TRBJ1-5; D not resolved. This CDR3 spans 17 amino acids. The V end was cut by 5 bases, the J end by 9 bases, with 26 bases between. Germline assignment: CDR1 SGHTA and CDR2 FQGNSA. The CDR3 reads CASSVTSVQIFSSPQHF. CDR3 DNA: TGTGCCAGCAGCGTTACCTCGGTGCAAATCTTTTCCTCGCCCCAGCATTTT. The full variable domain, with the rest looked up from reference TRBV7-2 and TRBJ1-5, is GAGVSQSPSNKVTEKGKDVELRCDPISGHTALYWYRQSLGQGLEFLIYFQGNSAPDKSGLPSDRFSAERTGGSVSTLTIQRTQQEDSAVYLCASSVTSVQIFSSPQHFGDGTRLSIL.

This clone was detected once. This chain joins TRBV6-5 and TRBJ2-7; 10 bases are a match to TRBD2. Germline V CDR1 and CDR2: MNHEY, SVGAGI. V dropped 7 bases and J dropped 5; count of bases not matched to a gene: 11. The CDR3 contains 15 residues. This CDR3 is CASTPPLAGPNEQYF. The CDR3 DNA is TGTGCCAGCACCCCCCCACTAGCGGGACCCAACGAGCAGTACTTC.

This rearrangement joins TRBV11-2 to TRBJ1-4; 9 nucleotides line up with TRBD1. There are 15 residues in the CDR3. V lost 1 base, J lost 5 bases, and 2 bases stayed unmatched. Germline loops: CDR1 SGHAT, CDR2 FQNNGV. The DNA of the CDR3 is TGTGCCAGCAGCTTAGGGGGACAGGGAAATGAAAAACTGTTTTTT. This sequence encodes CASSLGGQGNEKLFF.

The chain carries TRBV25-1 and TRBJ1-1; D is uncertain. Germline CDR1 reads MGHDK; CDR2 reads SYGVNS. Trimming removed 4 bases from V and 0 bases from J, with 6 bases in between. This CDR3 spans 13 amino acids. The CDR3 protein is CASSAGLNTEAFF. The CDR3 bases are TGTGCCAGCAGTGCAGGCTTGAACACTGAAGCTTTCTTT.

This chain joins TRBV14 and TRBJ1-1; D ambiguous. The germline V gene encodes CDR1 SGHDN and CDR2 FVKESK. V was shortened by 4 bases and J by 4 bases, with 10 bases between the two germline ends. The CDR3 totals 13 residues. This chain's CDR3 is CASSPILPTEAFF. The CDR3 DNA reads TGTGCCAGCAGCCCAATACTCCCCACTGAAGCTTTCTTT.

This clone was found once. V is TRBV27 and J is TRBJ2-7; 10 nucleotides agree with TRBD2. Germline V gene lookup returns CDR1 MNHEY and CDR2 SMNVEV (reference sequence). The CDR3 runs 14 residues. Losses at the gene ends were 5 bases for V and 4 bases for J; bases not matched to a gene: 5. CDR3 nucleotides: TGTGCCAGCAGTGAGGGACTAGCGATGTACGAGCAGTACTTC. Protein product: CASSEGLAMYEQYF.